This T cell receptor (beta chain) originates from a study of Graves' ophthalmopathy and Graves' hyperthyroidism. Study-level results: Most expanded clonotypes in thyroid above 0.001 frequency also showed up in blood. Using a 13-signature model, the authors split ophthalmopathy from stable hyperthyroidism, with under 90% sensitivity and 80% to 84% specificity.

Moderate-to-severe activity, CAS ≥3, NOSPECS ≥4 and duration under 3 months were recorded for donors with ophthalmopathy. RNA transcripts were the source from which TCR beta CDR3 regions were amplified. Investigators did first-round RT-PCR with HTBI primers, then second-round multiplex PCR. TCRdb itself ran the multiplex PCR reads through MiXCR, one entry per CDR3 protein. Of approximately 700,000 distinct CDR3 sequences in the sample, just over 40% are singletons; the top ten hold about 3.3%. Germline lookup yields CDR1 SQVTM and CDR2 ANQGSEA. The germline V and J ends were trimmed by 0 bases and 4 bases, with 10 bases remaining between them. The CDR3 is made up of 13 amino acids. This clonotype was observed many times. Its cognate antigen is unknown.

The sequence was collected from an adult man with Graves' ophthalmopathy. The chain couples TRBV29-1 to TRBJ2-7; no definite D call. The source material was peripheral blood. The CDR3 DNA sequence: TGCAGCGTTGAAGAGGCAGGAAGGTACGAGCAGTACTTC. Translating gives CSVEEAGRYEQYF.